A single sample gave rise to the 20 T cell receptor beta chains below, sequenced in a study of lymphopenia after photon versus proton radiotherapy. Sequencing was performed with immunoSEQ multiplex PCR; in TCRdb, only in-frame clones are kept and a portion is missing. The table records about 24,000 clones, about 80% of them present only once. This material consisted of peripheral blood, taken from a patient treated with photon-based radiotherapy. Every receptor here comes from a man aged 40-55 years with gastric cancer.

The rearrangement uses TRBV9 and TRBJ1-5; D gene unclear. The length of the CDR3 is 13 residues. V gave up 4 bases and J gave up 1 base, with 6 bases separating them. Germline assignment: CDR1 SGDLS and CDR2 YYNGEE. Here the CDR3 DNA reads TGTGCCAGCAGCAGAGACAGCAATCAGCCCCAGCATTTT. This codes for CASSRDSNQPQHF.

There are a few counts of this clone. V and J are TRBV30 and TRBJ1-2; D call uncertain. The germline V gene has CDR1 GTSNPN and CDR2 SVGIG (reference sequence). Trimming removed 5 bases from V and 2 bases from J, with 21 bases in between. CDR3 length: 16 amino acids. The CDR3 spells CAWGYPRAPGNYGYTF. As DNA, the CDR3 is TGTGCCTGGGGCTATCCCCGGGCCCCGGGAAACTATGGCTACACCTTC.

V is TRBV14 and J is TRBJ1-2; D is uncertain. The CDR3 is made up of 15 amino acids. The V end lost 1 base, the J end lost 4 bases, and 13 bases lay between the germline ends. CDR1 is SGHDN, CDR2 FVKESK, per germline. CDR3: CASSQVGSWGYGYTF. CDR3 nucleotides: TGTGCCAGCAGCCAAGTGGGGTCCTGGGGCTATGGCTACACCTTC.

For the CDR3, the DNA is TGTGCCAGCAGCTTCCAACGTACGGGGTATGAGCAGTTCTTC. Its translation is CASSFQRTGYEQFF. This chain joins TRBV7-3 and TRBJ2-1, with TRBD2 as a possible D gene (5 bases). V was clipped by 3 bases and J by 8 bases, with 14 bases between them. This CDR3 is 14 amino acids long. Germline loops: CDR1 SGHTA, CDR2 FQGTGA.

The DNA of the CDR3 is TGTGCCAGCAGTGAACGGGTCGCAGGGGGATATGGCTACACCTTC. This gives the protein CASSERVAGGYGYTF. The chain links TRBV2 to TRBJ1-2, with TRBD1 identical over 7 bases. The CDR3 length is 15 residues. The germline CDR1 and CDR2 sequences are SNHLY and FYNNEI. Trimming removed 2 bases from V and 5 bases from J; junction bases left unmatched: 8.

The CDR3 nucleotides read TGTGCCAGCAGAACGGACGGGAACACAGATACGCAGTATTTT. Amino acid sequence: CASRTDGNTDTQYF. V usage is TRBV2 and J usage is TRBJ2-3, with D perhaps matching TRBD2 (5 bases). V shed 6 bases and J shed 2 bases, with 12 bases lying between them. The CDR3 covers 14 residues. Germline lookup yields CDR1 SNHLY and CDR2 FYNNEI.

This chain connects TRBV5-1 to TRBJ2-5, with TRBD2 identical over 8 bases. Germline assignment: CDR1 SGHRS and CDR2 YFSETQ. This CDR3 region has 16 residues. V shed 3 bases and J 1 base; nucleotides not matched to a gene: 8. CDR3 DNA sequence: TGCGCCAGCAGCTGGGGAAGACTAGCGTCCCAAGAGACCCAGTACTTC. Translating gives CASSWGRLASQETQYF.

This clone has a handful of counts. V is TRBV6-5 and J is TRBJ1-2; TRBD1 is a possible D gene (5 bases). Germline CDR1 and CDR2: MNHEY and SVGAGI. V lost 6 bases and J lost 5, with 16 bases in between. CDR3 length: 14 amino acids. Here the CDR3 DNA reads TGTGCCAGCAGGGGGCGAGGGAACCCATATGGCTACACCTTC. It specifies CASRGRGNPYGYTF.

V is TRBV5-1 and J is TRBJ2-3, with a weak D call TRBD1 (6 bases). This CDR3 region has 16 residues. Germline assignment: CDR1 SGHRS and CDR2 YFSETQ. The V end lost 4 bases, the J end lost 0 bases, and 15 bases lay between the germline ends. This CDR3 reads CASSQGGVWSTDTQYF. In DNA form, the CDR3 reads TGCGCCAGCAGCCAAGGGGGAGTGTGGAGCACAGATACGCAGTATTTT. Full variable domain (outside the CDR3, taken from reference TRBV5-1 and TRBJ2-3): KAGVTQTPRYLIKTRGQQVTLSCSPISGHRSVSWYQQTPGQGLQFLFEYFSETQRNKGNFPGRFSGRQFSNSRSEMNVSTLELGDSALYLCASSQGGVWSTDTQYFGPGTRLTVL.

This chain uses TRBV4-3 with TRBJ2-5; perhaps TRBD1 as D (6 bases). V lost 3 bases to trimming and J lost 5 bases, with 13 bases between them. The CDR3 has 14 residues. In germline, CDR1 is LGHNA, CDR2 YSLEER. The CDR3 is CASSHEQGGETQYF. For the CDR3, the DNA is TGCGCCAGCAGCCATGAACAGGGCGGGGAGACCCAGTACTTC.

V is TRBV6-4 and J is TRBJ2-3, with 10 nucleotides matching TRBD2. J gave up 2 bases and V 0 bases, and 2 bases lay outside the gene matches. The CDR3 totals 16 residues. In germline, CDR1 is MRHNA, CDR2 SNTAGT. The CDR3 nucleotides are TGTGCCAGCAGTGACTCGAGCGGGGGGGCCACAGATACGCAGTATTTT. Translated, it gives CASSDSSGGATDTQYF.

As for this clone: Other DNA sequences in the sample encode the same CDR3. The chain is built from TRBV25-1 and TRBJ1-4, with D unresolved. Germline CDR1 is MGHDK and CDR2 is SYGVNS. The length of the CDR3 is 14 residues. Between the trimmed V and J ends, which lost 6 bases and 8 bases, there was a span of 16 bases. The CDR3 coding sequence is TGTGCCAGCAGCGAGGCGGGGAGTGGAGAAAAACTGTTTTTT. Translation gives CASSEAGSGEKLFF.

The chain is built from TRBV30 and TRBJ1-2, with 7 positions matching TRBD1. The length of the CDR3 is 13 residues. CDR1 is GTSNPN and CDR2 is SVGIG in the germline V gene (reference sequence). V lost 3 bases to trimming and J lost 7 bases; unmatched junction nucleotides: 8. The CDR3 region has the DNA TGTGCCTGGAGCAGGGGGAATCGGGGTGGCTACACCTTC. This gives the protein CAWSRGNRGGYTF.

The chain links TRBV27 to TRBJ1-6; 10 bases line up with TRBD1. This CDR3 spans 16 amino acids. Germline V lookup: CDR1 MNHEY, CDR2 SMNVEV (reference sequence). V shed 3 bases, J shed 10 bases, and the junction held 9 bases outside the gene matches. This CDR3 reads CASSFLGGQGTSPLHF. CDR3 bases: TGTGCCAGCAGTTTTTTGGGGGGACAGGGGACGTCACCCCTCCACTTT.

This chain connects TRBV30 to TRBJ1-2; D uncertain. The germline V gene has CDR1 GTSNPN and CDR2 SVGIG (reference sequence). Trimming removed 3 bases at V and 6 bases at J, with 8 bases between. The CDR3 extends over 11 amino acids. The CDR3 bases are TGTGCCTGGAGACCGCTCAATGGCTACACCTTC. This gives the protein CAWRPLNGYTF.

This chain links TRBV7-2 with TRBJ1-4; D is possibly TRBD1 (5 bases). Germline CDR1 is SGHTA and CDR2 is FQGNSA. V was cut by 5 bases and J by 7 bases, with 17 bases left in between. This CDR3 contains 15 residues. The CDR3 loop is CASSARSPGAEKLFF. The CDR3 DNA reads as TGTGCCAGCAGCGCCCGTTCTCCCGGGGCTGAAAAACTGTTTTTT.

CDR3 protein: CSARDTYEQYF. The CDR3 DNA reads as TGCAGTGCTAGAGATACCTACGAGCAGTACTTC. The chain links TRBV20-1 to TRBJ2-7; D is uncertain. This CDR3 is built from 11 residues. Between the trimmed V and J ends, which lost 0 bases and 2 bases, there was a span of 2 bases. The V gene's germline CDR1 is DFQATT and CDR2 SNEGSKA (reference sequence).

The chain combines TRBV27 with TRBJ1-2; TRBD1 might be the D (5 bases). The CDR3 length is 13 residues. Germline V CDR1 and CDR2: MNHEY, SMNVEV (reference sequence). The V gene lost 3 bases and the J gene lost 10 bases, with 15 bases spanning the gap. The CDR3 region is CASSFPPHRIYTF. The CDR3 DNA reads as TGTGCCAGCAGTTTCCCCCCCCACAGGATCTACACCTTC.

The chain has TRBV29-1 and TRBJ2-7; 9 positions match TRBD1. The CDR3 covers 13 residues. The J segment lost 4 bases and the V segment lost 7 bases, leaving 8 bases of the junction unmatched. Germline-derived CDR1 and CDR2 are SQVTM and ANQGSEA. In DNA form, the CDR3 reads TGCAGCGGGGGTCCGGGACAGGGTTACGAGCAGTACTTC. Translated, it gives CSGGPGQGYEQYF.

The chain combines TRBV6-5 with TRBJ2-2, with D unclear. This CDR3 has 15 residues. V shed 0 bases and J shed 6 bases, with 11 bases lying between them. Per the germline V gene, CDR1 is MNHEY and CDR2 is SVGAGI. The CDR3 here is CASSYSELGSGELFF. In nucleotides, the CDR3 is TGTGCCAGCAGTTACTCCGAATTAGGTTCCGGGGAGCTGTTTTTT.